This section outlines one TCR beta chain sequence together with its context. This clonotype occurred many times. Which antigen it targets is not known. Per-nucleotide qualities are absent, and no much larger clonotype sits a single base away. Libraries were built with RACE. The listed sequencing device is NextSeq 500. During library preparation, unique molecular identifiers were attached to individual cDNA molecules so that TCRs could be counted in a quantitative, reproducible way. Both TCR alpha and TCR beta chains were sequenced from each blood RNA sample. The paper's processing steps were these. The median number of TCRs per sample was 85,000 to 100,000, ranging from roughly 20,000 to 700,000. V, J and CDR3 annotation of the TCR reads was carried out using the Decombinator software suite. For PS versus PT1 abundance plots, all samples were subsampled to the same number of TCRs (28,000). TCRs were defined as expanded if absent before sensitization and observed at least eight times at the 2-week time point. TCRdb redid the processing of the public reads, applying fastp at Q25 and MiXCR, and retained in-frame beta chains. Records with the same CDR3 protein are collapsed into one entry carrying the most frequent genes and DNA. TCRdb's processing, not the authors', yielded these V and J calls. Present in this sample are more than 75,000 distinct CDR3 sequences, 7.5% to 10% of which were seen just once. Jointly, the top ten make up just over 2% of the sample.

The data were obtained in a study of human T cells and chemical hapten exposure (dated by TCRdb to about 2021). Concerning the study at large: For sensitization, 2% DPC in acetone was applied to a roughly 2 cm by roughly 2 cm area of upper inner arm skin. Throughout the roughly 24-week study period, patients were also given weekly therapeutic DPC doses on the scalp. Patch testing was performed on the upper back with Finn chambers containing 0.01% DPC, and the patch tests were scored after 6 days according to International Contact Dermatitis Research Group standards. The patient cohort, mostly female, included alopecia areata with under or over 50% scalp involvement, alopecia totalis and alopecia universalis. Libraries were pooled for sequencing, and variation in per-sample TCR yields was attributed mainly to small differences in library volumes within the pool. In alopecia patients, the study followed how the peripheral blood TCR repertoire changed in vivo over primary and secondary sensitization to diphenylcyclopropenone (DPC), a hapten. Patient blood was sampled pre-sensitization (week 0) and at 2, 6 and about 24 weeks after DPC sensitization. Around 30 alopecia patients provided blood for TCR sequencing at one to four time points (pre-sensitization, 2, 6 and 24 weeks).

The time point label for this specimen denotes: patch test 2, 6 weeks after DPC sensitization. The treatment or condition label on this specimen signifies: therapeutic diphenylcyclopropenone sensitization with weekly scalp DPC. Blood at each patch-test visit was drawn before the patch test was applied. Eligible patients were aged 18 to 70, diagnosed with alopecia, deemed suitable for DPC therapy, and excluded if pregnant. Unfractionated whole blood was collected in Tempus Blood RNA tubes, and total RNA was extracted from that blood. Broad study findings and their caveats: Because every patient had alopecia, a presumed autoimmune disease, the patients' immune response might differ from that of healthy individuals. Expanded TCRs formed significantly more large CDR3 similarity clusters than pre-sensitization or healthy control sets, consistent with antigen-driven responses. No change with DPC sensitization was found in the number of TCRs above 1 in 1000 frequency, and no evidence of global repertoire structure alterations was found. Repeated subsampling changed both the strength of the expansion versus patch-test correlation and the threshold at which that correlation became significant. The number of PT1 expanded TCRs positively correlated with patch test score, significant at thresholds 8, 16 and 32 but not 4.

Trimming removed 4 bases from V and 6 bases from J; the gene matches leave 13 bases unexplained. The CDR3 runs 18 residues from the cysteine to the phenylalanine. The CDR3 DNA has 54 bases and is translated from base 1. Sequences SGHRS (CDR1) and YFSETQ (CDR2) are obtained from the germline V gene. The sequence derives from a middle-aged woman with alopecia areata. Some clones in this sample may be carry-over from other donors' samples. Source: whole blood, taken in connection with sensitization to the hapten diphenylcyclopropenone (DPC). The receptor chain draws on TRBV5-1 and TRBJ2-1; 13 central bases correspond to TRBD2. The DNA reads TGCGCCAGCAGCCGCGGGGGACTAGCGGGGCCCCTGGGCAATGAGCAGTTCTTC. Its protein product is CASSRGGLAGPLGNEQFF.